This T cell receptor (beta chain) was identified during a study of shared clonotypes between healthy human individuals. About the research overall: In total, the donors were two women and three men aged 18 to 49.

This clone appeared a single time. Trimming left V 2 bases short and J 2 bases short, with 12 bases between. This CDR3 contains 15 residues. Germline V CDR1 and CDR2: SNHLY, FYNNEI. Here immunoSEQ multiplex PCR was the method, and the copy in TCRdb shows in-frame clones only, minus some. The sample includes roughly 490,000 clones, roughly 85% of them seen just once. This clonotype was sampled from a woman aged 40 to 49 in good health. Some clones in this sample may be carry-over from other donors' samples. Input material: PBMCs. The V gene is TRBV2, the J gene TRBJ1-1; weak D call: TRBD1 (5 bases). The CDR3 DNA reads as TGTGCCAGCAGTGAAATGTTTAGGACAAACACTGAAGCTTTCTTT. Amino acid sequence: CASSEMFRTNTEAFF.